What follows is one T cell receptor beta chain and its context. Naive CD8 cells, CD45RO-negative and positively selected for CCR7, excluded terminally differentiated effector memory CD45RA+ cells. This sample is part of a study of shared clonotypes between healthy human individuals. Sequencing used immunoSEQ multiplex PCR; TCRdb keeps in-frame clones, though not all of them. The sample shows around 2,000,000 clones, approximately 94% of them seen only once. The ends were cut back, 7 bases at V and 0 bases at J, with 15 bases in the middle. In germline, CDR1 is MNHEY, CDR2 SMNVEV (reference sequence). This CDR3 has 15 residues.

The specimen sequenced was naive CD8+ T cells from PBMCs. This TCR came from a man younger than 30 in good health. Some clones in this sample may be carry-over from other donors' samples. This sequence joins TRBV27 and TRBJ1-1; no clear D. The CDR3 nucleotides read TGTGCCAGCACCCACACCGGACGGTTGAACACTGAAGCTTTCTTT. It translates to CASTHTGRLNTEAFF.